Listed below are T cell receptor beta chains from one sample, sequenced in a study of cytomegalovirus exposure and HLA in healthy donors. Only in-frame clones appear in the TCRdb table, and some are missing; sequencing was by immunoSEQ multiplex PCR. The sample has hundreds of thousands of clones, approximately 90% seen once. Sequenced input: PBMCs. These receptor sequences come from a woman aged 18-30 years in good health and CMV-seronegative. The conserved cysteine and the conserved F or W are not part of the CDR3 here. Where a row states a size, it is once, few, many or the class of an expanded clone; other rows omit it.

j_call v_call clone_size cdr3_aa
TRBJ1-6 TRBV6-1 . ASSPTRESPLH
TRBJ1-2 TRBV19 many ASSPSGVNYGYT
TRBJ1-2 TRBV4-2 . ASSQASSGTGVYGYT
TRBJ1-4 TRBV27 . ASGHRGLPEKLF
TRBJ1-2 TRBV4-1 . ASSHPGTGNGYT
TRBJ2-6 TRBV7-2 . ASSLTRMAGANVLT
TRBJ1-1 TRBV5-1 . ASSLMGRLSNTEAF
TRBJ2-3 TRBV7-6 . ASSLGASGGSDTQY
TRBJ2-2 TRBV7-9 once ASSLGWTGDTNTGELF
TRBJ2-1 TRBV30 . AWTSGTYNEQF
TRBJ1-1 TRBV10-1 . ASSFGQRNTEAF
TRBJ1-5 TRBV30 . AWSLTGTWPQH
TRBJ2-7 TRBV6-1 once ASIRGFGLEQY
TRBJ2-2 TRBV9 . ASSPPGQGHPGELF
TRBJ2-3 TRBV28 . ASRRLAGGPPSADTQY
TRBJ2-3 TRBV18 few ASSRVGGPDTQY
TRBJ2-7 TRBV6-6 . ASSPGGTTSYEQY
TRBJ1-2 TRBV4-2 . ASSQRLGTAGYT
TRBJ1-2 TRBV7-9 . ASRPTANYGYT
TRBJ1-1 TRBV10-3 . AIKAGRGTSDTEAF
TRBJ2-2 TRBV27 . ASSHRGTGELF
TRBJ2-3 TRBV9 . ASSETGAAPDTQY
TRBJ2-1 TRBV4-1 once ASSQDSRGALQF
TRBJ2-3 TRBV7-2 . ASSLVAGVTNTDTQY
TRBJ2-5 TRBV5-6 . ASSSPGGEGETQY
TRBJ2-7 TRBV6-5 . ASRNGQGGNYEQY
TRBJ2-3 TRBV6-1 once ASSEEGGGADTQY
TRBJ1-3 TRBV6-1 . ASQLRGFSGNTIY
TRBJ1-2 TRBV4-1 . ASSHLRDRGSNYGYT
TRBJ2-5 TRBV5-1 once ASSLVADFQETQY
TRBJ2-2 TRBV9 . ASSLGTPTGELF
TRBJ1-2 TRBV6-6 . ASSHQANYGYT
TRBJ2-3 TRBV2 . ASSGLAGASTDTQY
TRBJ1-6 TRBV5-1 once ASSTGQLNSPLH
TRBJ2-1 TRBV28 . ASSLRTSGSTNEQF
TRBJ2-7 TRBV10-1 few ASSASVTGYEQY
TRBJ2-2 TRBV28 . ATRGLGNTGELF
TRBJ1-1 TRBV5-4 . ASSQPQGGITEAF
TRBJ1-2 TRBV7-9 . ASSTSGTYGYT
TRBJ2-3 TRBV5-1 . ASRRLGADTQY
TRBJ1-6 TRBV4-1 . ASSPRGTANSPLH
TRBJ1-2 TRBV27 . ASSTPGTGYGYT
TRBJ2-7 TRBV28 . ASSPSYRDSYEQY
TRBJ2-3 TRBV28 . ASNLSGGDTQY
TRBJ2-7 TRBV11-2 . ASSSQDYEQY
TRBJ2-3 TRBV6-6 once ASSYSQGSTDTQY
TRBJ2-5 TRBV5-1 once ASSTWGGSQETQY
TRBJ2-3 TRBV27 . ASSISSQGTQY
TRBJ2-5 TRBV30 once AWSATMGGETQY
TRBJ2-1 TRBV25-1 once ASSDESGTSGLYNEQF
TRBJ2-7 TRBV2 . ASREATGLTYEQY
TRBJ1-5 TRBV5-6 . ASSSTGESRYIANQPQH
TRBJ2-7 TRBV6-1 . ASSAGGTGPYEQY
TRBJ2-1 TRBV4-1 . ASSHRLAGHNEQF
TRBJ2-7 TRBV4-2 . ASSQSGTSGSHEQY
TRBJ2-4 TRBV30 . AWRELAGGEKTKNIQY
TRBJ2-7 TRBV5-1 . ASTPEGSSYEQY
TRBJ1-5 TRBV29-1 . SVGGGSNQPQH
TRBJ1-3 TRBV7-6 . ASSSTGALSGNTIY
TRBJ1-1 TRBV30 few AWSAQGRAF